These 4 T cell receptor beta chains share one sample of origin, sequenced in a study of CD4 and CD8 cells across lung adenocarcinoma regions. TCRdb processed the PCR reads anew with MiXCR; each CDR3 protein has one entry. The table records approximately 25,000 distinct CDR3 sequences, 50% to 55% of them present only once. Sequenced: CD8+ T cells from the center of a lung tumor. The receptors shown here come from a male donor with lung adenocarcinoma. The CD4 and CD8 labels of this study may be unreliable.

This clonotype was observed many times. This chain links TRBV6-1 with TRBJ2-3; D assignment may be TRBD1 or TRBD2 (6 bases each). Germline CDR1 and CDR2: MNHNS and SASEGT. This CDR3 has 13 residues. V lost 1 base to trimming and J lost 7 bases, with 9 bases between them. CDR3 in DNA: TGTGCCAGCAGTGAAGGGGGGGCTAATACGCAGTATTTT. Its translation is CASSEGGANTQYF.

The CDR3 DNA sequence: TGTGCCATCAGTGAGACGTCGGGACTAGCGACAGATACGCAGTATTTT. Protein sequence: CAISETSGLATDTQYF. The genes are TRBV10-3 and TRBJ2-3; 10 bases map to TRBD2. CDR3 length: 16 residues. Trimming cost V 2 bases and J 3 bases; bases outside gene matches: 5. CDR1 and CDR2 (germline): ENHRY, SYGVKD.

This clonotype was counted once. The junction departs from germline at one end; a sequencing error may be responsible. This CDR3 reads CRVTGAGAKNTQYF. Here the CDR3 DNA reads TGCCGCGTCACGGGGGCGGGAGCCAAAAACACGCAGTACTTC. V and J are TRBV10-3 and TRBJ2-4; a weak D match, TRBD2 (7 bases). This CDR3 region has 14 residues. Germline CDR1 reads ENHRY; CDR2 reads SYGVKD.

The chain joins TRBV6-5 to TRBJ2-5, with 11 bases matching TRBD1. The DNA end is a closer match to TRBJ2-1, so the J assignment may be wrong. The CDR3 is 15 amino acids. From germline, CDR1 is MNHEY and CDR2 SVGAGI. CDR3 bases: TGTGCCAGCAGTTCCCGGGACAGGGGGTTCAGTGAGCAGTTCTTC. It yields the protein CASSSRDRGFSEQFF.